The sequence of this TCR beta chain was determined in a study of blood T cell repertoires in COVID-19. Background on the study: PBMCs, B-cell-depleted T cells, or T cells provided the cDNA or gDNA that made up the material.

The CDR3 is 15 residues long. Germline V gene lookup returns CDR1 SGHRS and CDR2 YFSETQ. Trimming shortened V by 4 bases and J by 0 bases, and 13 bases separated the two germline ends. Authors' analysis steps: Cell counts per sample came from amplifying reference gene primers. TCRdb's copy holds only in-frame clones and misses some; the assay was immunoSEQ multiplex PCR. Clonal size and the V and J genes are those of that table, whereas D and trimming came from the DNA. The sample consists of roughly 250,000 clones, 80% to 90% of them appearing once. Patients of the Seattle cohort, enrolled during active infection, were followed longitudinally.

This receptor was obtained from a woman in her twenties or thirties with COVID-19, enrolled during active disease. The rearrangement links TRBV5-1 to TRBJ1-1, with D perhaps TRBD1 (5 bases). The sequencing input was peripheral blood. In nucleotides, the CDR3 is TGCGCCAGCAGCCTGGGCCCAGGGATGAACACTGAAGCTTTCTTT. This codes for CASSLGPGMNTEAFF.